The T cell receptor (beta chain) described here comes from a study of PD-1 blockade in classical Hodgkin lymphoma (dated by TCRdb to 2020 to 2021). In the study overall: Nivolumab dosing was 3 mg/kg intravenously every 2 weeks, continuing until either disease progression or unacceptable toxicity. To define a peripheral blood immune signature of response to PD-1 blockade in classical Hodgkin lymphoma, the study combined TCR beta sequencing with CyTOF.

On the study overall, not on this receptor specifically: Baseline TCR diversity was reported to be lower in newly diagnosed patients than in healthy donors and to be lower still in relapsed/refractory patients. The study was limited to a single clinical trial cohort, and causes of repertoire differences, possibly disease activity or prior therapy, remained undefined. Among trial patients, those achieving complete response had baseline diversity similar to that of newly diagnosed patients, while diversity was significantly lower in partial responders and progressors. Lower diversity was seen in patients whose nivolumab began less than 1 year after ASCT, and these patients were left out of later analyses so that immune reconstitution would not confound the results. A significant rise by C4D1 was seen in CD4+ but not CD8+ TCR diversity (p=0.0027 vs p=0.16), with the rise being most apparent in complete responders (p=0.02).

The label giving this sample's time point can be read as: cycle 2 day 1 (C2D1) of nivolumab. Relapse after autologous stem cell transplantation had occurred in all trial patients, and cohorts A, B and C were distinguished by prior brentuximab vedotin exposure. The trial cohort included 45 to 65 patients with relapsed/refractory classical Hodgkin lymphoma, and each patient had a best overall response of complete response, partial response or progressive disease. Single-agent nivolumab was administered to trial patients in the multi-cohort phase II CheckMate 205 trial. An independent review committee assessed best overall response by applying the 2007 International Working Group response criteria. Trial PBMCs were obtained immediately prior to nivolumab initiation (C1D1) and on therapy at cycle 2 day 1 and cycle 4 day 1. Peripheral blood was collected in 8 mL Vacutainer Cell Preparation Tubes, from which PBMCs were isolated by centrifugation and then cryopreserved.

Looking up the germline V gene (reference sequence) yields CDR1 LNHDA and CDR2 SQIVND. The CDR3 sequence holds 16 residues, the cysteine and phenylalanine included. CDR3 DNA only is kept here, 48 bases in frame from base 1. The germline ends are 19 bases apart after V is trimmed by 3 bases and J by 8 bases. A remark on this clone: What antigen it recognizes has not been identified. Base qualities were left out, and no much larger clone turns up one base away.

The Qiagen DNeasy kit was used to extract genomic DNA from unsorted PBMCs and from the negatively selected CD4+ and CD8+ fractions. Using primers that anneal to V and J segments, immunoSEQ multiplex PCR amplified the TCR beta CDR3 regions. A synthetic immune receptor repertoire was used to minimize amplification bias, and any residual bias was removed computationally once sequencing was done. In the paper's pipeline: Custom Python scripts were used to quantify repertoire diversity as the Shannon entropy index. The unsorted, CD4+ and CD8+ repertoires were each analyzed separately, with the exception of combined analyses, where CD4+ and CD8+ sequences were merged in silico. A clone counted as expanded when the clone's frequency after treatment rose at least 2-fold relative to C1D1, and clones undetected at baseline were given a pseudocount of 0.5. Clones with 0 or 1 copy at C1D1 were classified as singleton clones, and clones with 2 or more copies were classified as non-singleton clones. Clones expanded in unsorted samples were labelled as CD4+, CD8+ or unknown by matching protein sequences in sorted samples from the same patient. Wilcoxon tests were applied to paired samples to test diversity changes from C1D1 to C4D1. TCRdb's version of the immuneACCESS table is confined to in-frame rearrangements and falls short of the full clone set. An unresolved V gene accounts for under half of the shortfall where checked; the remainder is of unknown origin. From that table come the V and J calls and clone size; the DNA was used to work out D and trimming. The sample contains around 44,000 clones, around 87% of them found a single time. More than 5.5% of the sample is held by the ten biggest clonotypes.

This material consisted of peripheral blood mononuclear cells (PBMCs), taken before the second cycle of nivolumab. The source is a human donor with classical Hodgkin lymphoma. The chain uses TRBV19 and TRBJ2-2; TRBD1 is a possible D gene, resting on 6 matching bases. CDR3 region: CASSISGRVGTGELFF. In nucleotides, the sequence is TGTGCCAGTAGTATCTCTGGCAGGGTGGGGACAGGGGAGCTGTTTTTT.